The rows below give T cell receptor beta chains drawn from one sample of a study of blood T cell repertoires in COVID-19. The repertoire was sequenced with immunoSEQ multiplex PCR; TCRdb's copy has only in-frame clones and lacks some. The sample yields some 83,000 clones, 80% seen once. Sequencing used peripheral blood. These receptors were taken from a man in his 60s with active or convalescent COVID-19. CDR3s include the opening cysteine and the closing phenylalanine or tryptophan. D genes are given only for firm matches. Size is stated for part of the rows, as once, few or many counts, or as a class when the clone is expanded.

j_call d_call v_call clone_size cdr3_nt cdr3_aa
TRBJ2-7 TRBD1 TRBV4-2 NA TGTGCCAGCAGCCAGCACCCTGGGACAGGGAGCGAGCAGTACTTC CASSQHPGTGSEQYF
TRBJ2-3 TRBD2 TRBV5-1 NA TGCGCCAGCAGGGTCGGTAGCGGGGGGCCCGGCACAGATACGCAGTATTTT CASRVGSGGPGTDTQYF
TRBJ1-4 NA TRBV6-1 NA TGTGCCAGCAGTGAACCGCAGGGGATTCTCTCTTATGAAAAACTGTTTTTT CASSEPQGILSYEKLFF
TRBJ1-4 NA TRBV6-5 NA TGTGCCAGCAGACTAGGGACCGGACAGGAAAAACTGTTTTTT CASRLGTGQEKLFF
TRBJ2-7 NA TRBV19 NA TGTGCCAGTAGTTTGCGGGACGCGGCAAGTCACGAGCAGTACTTC CASSLRDAASHEQYF
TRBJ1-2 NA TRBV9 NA TGTGCCAGCAGCGGGGCCAACTATGGCTACACCTTC CASSGANYGYTF
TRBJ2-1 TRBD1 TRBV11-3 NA TGTGCCAGCAGCGCCGAAGGGAAAGTGGGGGGGACAGGGGAGCAGTTCTTC CASSAEGKVGGTGEQFF
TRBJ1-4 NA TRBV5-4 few TGTGCCAGCAGCTTGGGTACAGCAAATGAAAAACTGTTTTTT CASSLGTANEKLFF
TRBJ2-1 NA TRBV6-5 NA TGTGCCAGCAGTTTCCTCGGACAGAAATACAATGAGCAGTTCTTC CASSFLGQKYNEQFF
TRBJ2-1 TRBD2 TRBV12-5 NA TGTGCTAGTGGTTTTGATCCTAGCGGGGGATCCTTAAGCTCCTACAATGAGCAGTTCTTC CASGFDPSGGSLSSYNEQFF
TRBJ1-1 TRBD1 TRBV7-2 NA TGTGCCAGCAGCTTAGTAGGACAGGTGAACACTGAAGCTTTCTTT CASSLVGQVNTEAFF